The clone carrying this T cell receptor (beta chain) was counted between two and nine times. Its antigen is as yet unknown. These data come from a study of CD8 T cells in ankylosing spondylitis. Library preparation for TCR beta used quantitative 5'-RACE with molecular barcodes. TCRdb called the 5' RACE reads again in MiXCR, with one record for every CDR3 protein. Of approximately 540,000 distinct CDR3 sequences listed, approximately 12% are singletons. Study-level points and caveats: There was a TCR beta motif, made of roughly eight highly homologous variants, that appeared characteristic of ankylosing spondylitis blood. Disease-linked clones reportedly concentrated significantly in matched ankylosing spondylitis synovial fluid.

The sequencing sample was made of blood, either unsorted or a sorted T cell fraction (not recorded which). The receptor was isolated from a male donor with ankylosing spondylitis.

CDR3 sequence (DNA): TGTGCCAGCAGCCCTCGGACCTCAACCTCCGAGCAGTACTTC. Encoded protein: CASSPRTSTSEQYF. The chain couples TRBV7-2 to TRBJ2-7; unclear D gene. The CDR3 is 14 residues long. V lost 5 bases and J lost 6, with 17 bases in between. Germline V gene lookup returns CDR1 SGHTA and CDR2 FQGNSA.